Presented here are 5 T cell receptor beta chains from one specimen sequenced in a study of blood T cell repertoires in COVID-19. Profiling relied on immunoSEQ multiplex PCR, and the TCRdb table lists in-frame clones only, not all of them. The sample contains roughly 80,000 clones, 65% to 85% of which appear only once. The material sequenced was peripheral blood. These receptors were collected from a man in his sixties with active or convalescent COVID-19.

This clone was observed once. V gene TRBV7-9 combines with J gene TRBJ1-2, with D unclear. The V gene's germline CDR1 is SEHNR and CDR2 FQNEAQ (reference sequence). The CDR3 totals 14 residues. V gave up 0 bases and J gave up 0 bases, with 5 bases separating them. CDR3: CASSLAASNYGYTF. CDR3 sequence (DNA): TGTGCCAGCAGCTTAGCGGCTTCTAACTATGGCTACACCTTC.

The chain links TRBV6-4 to TRBJ2-5; maybe TRBD1 (6 bases). CDR1 and CDR2 (germline): MRHNA, SNTAGT. The V end lost 3 bases, the J end lost 5 bases, and 16 bases lay between the germline ends. The CDR3 contains 15 residues. This CDR3 is CASSEGTRLGETQYF. The DNA of the CDR3 is TGTGCCAGCAGTGAAGGGACACGTCTGGGGGAGACCCAGTACTTC.

The chain carries TRBV7-9 and TRBJ1-1; 7 positions agree with TRBD1. The CDR3 is 15 residues long. Losses at the gene ends were 5 bases for V and 1 base for J; bases not matched to a gene: 7. CDR1 is SEHNR and CDR2 is FQNEAQ in the germline V gene (reference sequence). DNA of the CDR3: TGTGCCAGCAGCGCCGGGACAGCCAAGAACACTGAAGCTTTCTTT. Its translation is CASSAGTAKNTEAFF.

The chain uses TRBV9 and TRBJ1-4, with 9 nucleotides matching TRBD1. Germline trimming cut 3 bases from V and 6 bases from J; bases unmatched to any gene: 6. The germline CDR1 and CDR2 sequences are SGDLS and YYNGEE. The CDR3 totals 15 residues. In DNA, the CDR3 is TGTGCCAGCAGCGAGGGGGACAGGGCGGATGAAAAACTGTTTTTT. This codes for CASSEGDRADEKLFF.

This clone was picked up a small number of times. The chain employs TRBV2 and TRBJ1-5; TRBD1 matches 8 bases. The ends lost 2 bases at V and 0 bases at J; junction bases unmatched: 6. Looked up from germline, CDR1 is SNHLY and CDR2 is FYNNEI. This CDR3 has 17 amino acids. The DNA for the CDR3 is TGTGCCAGCAGTGAATTTGGGGACAGGCATAGCAATCAGCCCCAGCATTTT. It is translated as CASSEFGDRHSNQPQHF.